These 10 T cell receptor beta chains came from one sample sequenced in a study of metastatic and nonmetastatic thyroid tumors. Patients underwent thyroid surgery, and none had received any treatment before it. Via MiXCR, TCRdb re-called the PCR reads. The table includes roughly 65,000 clones, 13% to 15% detected once. Sequenced input: blood. The receptors originated from a male donor with papillary thyroid cancer or a benign thyroid nodule (not recorded which). Some clones in this sample may be carry-over from other donors' samples.

The chain joins TRBV30 to TRBJ1-2; possibly TRBD1 for D (5 bases). The CDR3 is 15 amino acids. V lost 2 bases and J lost 4, with 17 bases in between. Germline V lookup: CDR1 GTSNPN, CDR2 SVGIG (reference sequence). CDR3 region: CAWSSFGHSSYGYTF. In DNA, the CDR3 is TGTGCCTGGAGTTCATTTGGACATTCTAGCTATGGCTACACCTTC.

The rearrangement links TRBV18 to TRBJ1-4; 7 positions agree with TRBD1. V lost 2 bases to trimming and J lost 8 bases; unmatched junction nucleotides: 11. The CDR3 runs to 16 residues. The germline V gene has CDR1 KGHSH and CDR2 LQKENI. This chain's CDR3 is CASSPSQGGSREKLFF. CDR3 DNA sequence: TGTGCCAGCTCACCATCTCAGGGGGGATCGAGAGAAAAACTGTTTTTT. Variable domain in full (rest from reference TRBV18 and TRBJ1-4): NAGVMQNPRHLVRRRGQEARLRCSPMKGHSHVYWYRQLPEEGLKFMVYLQKENIIDESGMPKERFSAEFPKEGPSILRIQQVVRGDSAAYFCASSPSQGGSREKLFFGSGTQLSVL.

This clone was seen many times. This chain uses TRBV6-1 with TRBJ1-3; D is unresolved. Looked up from germline, CDR1 is MNHNS and CDR2 is SASEGT. Trimming stripped 11 bases from V and 7 bases from J, with 12 bases between. The CDR3 sequence is 11 residues long. Here the CDR3 reads CAAQTLNTIYF. Written as DNA, the CDR3 is TGTGCCGCCCAAACGTTGAACACCATATATTTT.

This clone was detected many times. The rearrangement uses TRBV11-2 and TRBJ2-1; no clear D. The CDR3 consists of 13 residues. V lost 1 base to trimming and J lost 5 bases, with 6 bases between them. Germline values: CDR1 SGHAT, CDR2 FQNNGV. The CDR3 here is CASSLGRHNEQFF. CDR3 sequence (DNA): TGTGCCAGCAGCTTAGGCAGACACAATGAGCAGTTCTTC.

Regarding this clone: The junction departs from the called germline gene at one end, perhaps through a read error. The chain is built from TRBV6-2 or TRBV6-3 and TRBJ2-2, with 9 bases matching TRBD2. CDR1 and CDR2 from the germline V gene are MNHEY and SVGEGT. The CDR3 sequence is 18 residues long. CDR3 DNA sequence: TGTGCCAGCAGCCACGGGGCTAGCGGGATAACGAACACCTGGGATCTGCTTTTT. Translating it yields CASSHGASGITNTWDLLF.

A word on this clone: A junction boundary mismatches the germline segment, possibly from a read error. The V and J genes are TRBV27 and TRBJ2-1; TRBD2 aligns across 8 bases. The germline gives CDR1 MNHEY, CDR2 SMNVEV (reference sequence). The CDR3 sequence is 14 residues long. CDR3 coding DNA: TGTTCCAGTAGTTTACTCGGGAGGGAAAATGAGCAGTTCTTC. Amino acid sequence: CSSSLLGRENEQFF.

This clone was observed at least ten times. Other DNA sequences in the same sample also yield this CDR3. The DNA for the CDR3 is TGTGCCACCAGCCACGCCTCAGCGGGGCTGGGGTATGGCTACACCTTC. Amino acids: CATSHASAGLGYGYTF. This rearrangement joins TRBV15 to TRBJ1-2, with D perhaps TRBD1 (5 bases). CDR3 length: 16 amino acids. Germline values: CDR1 LNHNV, CDR2 YYDKDF (reference sequence). With 5 bases removed from V and 5 bases from J, the gap between germline ends came to 21 bases.

This clone was detected many times. V gene TRBV28 combines with J gene TRBJ2-2; tentative D call: TRBD1 (6 bases). The germline gives CDR1 MDHEN, CDR2 SYDVKM. CDR3 size: 15 residues. With 5 bases removed from V and 4 bases from J, the gap between germline ends came to 14 bases. The CDR3 reads CASSLTGWGTGELFF. CDR3 nucleotides: TGTGCCAGCAGTCTTACAGGGTGGGGCACCGGGGAGCTGTTTTTT.

This clone appeared many times. CDR3 in DNA: TGTGCCAGCAGCCAAGATTATAGTTGGGCTCCGGGAGTTTCAGATACGCAGTATTTT. Translating it yields CASSQDYSWAPGVSDTQYF. The chain couples TRBV4-2 to TRBJ2-3; maybe TRBD2 (6 bases). Trimming stripped 0 bases from V and 4 bases from J, with 23 bases between. Germline-derived CDR1 and CDR2 are LGHNA and YNFKEQ. The CDR3 runs 19 residues.

The table lists this clone with many counts. The chain recombines TRBV29-1 with TRBJ2-1; D assignment may be TRBD1 or TRBD2 (5 bases each). Germline CDR1 SQVTM, CDR2 ANQGSEA. The ends were cut back, 4 bases at V and 0 bases at J, with 10 bases in the middle. This CDR3 comprises 14 residues. CDR3 in DNA: TGCAGCGTTGGTCGGGACGGCTCCTACAATGAGCAGTTCTTC. Translation gives CSVGRDGSYNEQFF.